The 13 T cell receptor beta chains below were found in one sample sequenced in a study of blood T cell repertoires in COVID-19 (dated by TCRdb to 2020 to 2022). Library preparation employed the immunoSEQ multiplex PCR assay. TCRdb retrieved this table from immuneACCESS and kept in-frame rearrangements only. Not all clones are present; in checked studies, unresolved V genes account for under half, and no reason is known for the remainder. This sample lists 30,000 to 40,000 clones; 82% were detected once. The ten top clones hold 41% of the sample. The sequenced sample consisted of peripheral blood. The receptor source for this set is an elderly man with active or convalescent COVID-19.

This clone is labeled medium-sized. The chain couples TRBV2 to TRBJ2-1, with D hard to call. With 2 bases removed from V and 8 bases from J, the gap between germline ends came to 19 bases. The germline V gene has CDR1 SNHLY and CDR2 FYNNEI. The CDR3 runs to 16 residues. The CDR3 here is CASSERPGSPGYEQFF. Here the CDR3 DNA reads TGTGCCAGCAGTGAACGTCCCGGCAGCCCCGGGTATGAGCAGTTCTTC. The variable domain in full, with the rest retrieved from reference TRBV2 and TRBJ2-1, is EPEVTQTPSHQVTQMGQEVILRCVPISNHLYFYWYRQILGQKVEFLVSFYNNEISEKSEIFDDQFSVERPDGSNFTLKIRSTKLEDSAMYFCASSERPGSPGYEQFFGPGTRLTVL.

The V gene is TRBV6-5, the J gene TRBJ1-5, with 9 bases that match TRBD1. The CDR3 is 15 amino acids. Trimming took 5 bases from V and 5 from J; bases not matched to a gene: 7. CDR1 and CDR2 from the germline V gene are MNHEY and SVGAGI. The CDR3 DNA is TGTGCCAGCAGTCCGGGACAGGGAGAATATCAGCCCCAGCATTTT. Its translation is CASSPGQGEYQPQHF.

The J gene is TRBJ1-2, the V gene TRBV6-5; TRBD1 might be the D (5 bases). Germline-derived CDR1 and CDR2 are MNHEY and SVGAGI. The CDR3 has 15 residues. Deletions cut 0 bases from V and 2 bases from J, with 10 bases between. The CDR3 is CASSYSQGRNYGYTF. The CDR3 nucleotides are TGTGCCAGCAGTTACTCCCAGGGTAGGAACTATGGCTACACCTTC.

The chain combines TRBV18 with TRBJ1-2; 7 nucleotides agree with TRBD1. The CDR3 length is 14 residues. Germline CDR1 reads KGHSH; CDR2 reads LQKENI. J lost 5 bases, V lost 0 bases, and 3 bases had no gene match. The CDR3 coding sequence is TGTGCCAGCTCACCACCAGGGGGCCAGTATGGCTACACCTTC. Encoded protein: CASSPPGGQYGYTF.

This clone ranks as medium-sized. CDR3 nucleotide sequence: TGTGCCAGCAGTGAAGTGCCGCAGGAAGAGCTGTTTTTT. This encodes CASSEVPQEELFF. The genes are TRBV6-1 and TRBJ2-2; D remains unclear. CDR3 length: 13 residues. V lost 1 base, J lost 11 bases, and 11 bases lay in between. Germline CDR1 is MNHNS and CDR2 is SASEGT.

CDR3 amino acids: CSVGRNEKLFF. The CDR3, as DNA: TGCAGTGTAGGGAGGAATGAAAAACTGTTTTTT. The chain recombines TRBV20-1 with TRBJ1-4; D ambiguous. This CDR3 is 11 amino acids long. Trimming took 7 bases from V and 5 from J, leaving 8 bases between them. Germline CDR1 reads DFQATT; CDR2 reads SNEGSKA (reference sequence).

The chain carries TRBV5-1 and TRBJ1-4; 9 bases align to TRBD1. Per germline, CDR1 SGHRS and CDR2 YFSETQ. The V and J ends lost 0 bases and 5 bases, in that order; junction bases with no gene match: 5. The CDR3 is made up of 16 amino acids. This chain's CDR3 is CASSLDATGGNEKLFF. The CDR3 DNA is TGCGCCAGCAGCTTGGACGCGACAGGGGGGAATGAAAAACTGTTTTTT.

This chain uses TRBV3-1 (or the pseudogene TRBV3-2) with TRBJ1-1; possibly TRBD1 for D (5 bases). The V and J ends lost 1 base and 0 bases respectively, with 24 bases between them. Germline CDR1 LGHDT, CDR2 YNNKEL (reference sequence). This CDR3 has 20 residues. The CDR3 spells CASSQAAPGPGLSVNTEAFF. The DNA for the CDR3 is TGTGCCAGCAGCCAAGCAGCCCCAGGGCCGGGCCTTTCGGTGAACACTGAAGCTTTCTTT.

The chain is built from TRBV9 and TRBJ2-1; TRBD2 matches at 16 bases. Germline CDR1 SGDLS, CDR2 YYNGEE. The CDR3 consists of 17 residues. J gave up 8 bases and V 2 bases, and 7 bases lay outside the gene matches. The CDR3 sequence: CASSVGTSGRVGDEQFF. In nucleotides, the CDR3 is TGTGCCAGCAGCGTCGGGACTAGCGGGAGGGTAGGCGATGAGCAGTTCTTC. The complete variable domain, with remaining parts taken from reference TRBV9 and TRBJ2-1, reads DSGVTQTPKHLITATGQRVTLRCSPRSGDLSVYWYQQSLDQGLQFLIQYYNGEERAKGNILERFSAQQFPDLHSELNLSSLELGDSALYFCASSVGTSGRVGDEQFFGPGTRLTVL.

CDR3 nucleotides: TGTGCCAGTAGTATGGCTGGGACAGGGGGCTGGGAGACCCAGTACTTC. The encoded protein is CASSMAGTGGWETQYF. The chain is built from TRBV19 and TRBJ2-5; the match to TRBD1 covers 12 bases. Per the germline V gene, CDR1 is LNHDA and CDR2 is SQIVND (reference sequence). This CDR3 has 16 amino acids. V was pared by 3 bases and J by 5 bases, with 7 bases of the junction left unmatched.

Notes on this clone: The junction differs from germline at one of its ends, possibly a read error. V usage is TRBV7-7 and J usage is TRBJ2-3; 9 bases are a match to TRBD1. Germline loops: CDR1 SSHAT, CDR2 FNYEAQ (reference sequence). This CDR3 has 17 amino acids. The CDR3 loop is CASSLEPGTGRSNTQYF. CDR3 nucleotide sequence: TGTGCTAGCAGCTTAGAACCCGGGACAGGGAGAAGTAATACGCAGTATTTT.

This clone has only a few counts. The chain uses TRBV28 and TRBJ2-5, with 7 bases fitting TRBD1. The junction had 8 bases not matched to a gene; V was cut back by 5 bases and J by 2 bases. CDR1 is MDHEN and CDR2 is SYDVKM in the germline V gene. The CDR3 loop spans 15 amino acids. The CDR3 sequence: CASSPGGIEQETQYF. The CDR3 DNA sequence: TGTGCCAGCAGTCCAGGGGGTATCGAACAAGAGACCCAGTACTTC. Based on the CDR3 plus reference TRBV28 and TRBJ2-5, the full variable domain is DVKVTQSSRYLVKRTGEKVFLECVQDMDHENMFWYRQDPGLGLRLIYFSYDVKMKEKGDIPEGYSVSREKKERFSLILESASTNQTSMYLCASSPGGIEQETQYFGPGTRLLVL.

The rearrangement uses TRBV6-5 and TRBJ1-1, with D unclear. The germline V and J ends were trimmed by 7 bases and 3 bases, with 15 bases remaining between them. Germline values: CDR1 MNHEY, CDR2 SVGAGI. The CDR3 has 14 residues. This CDR3 is CASTYGFGDTEAFF. CDR3 coding DNA: TGTGCCAGCACCTACGGGTTTGGAGACACTGAAGCTTTCTTT.